The rows below give T cell receptor beta chains drawn from one sample of a study of Ad26.COV2.S vaccination and SARS-CoV-2 variants. Clones were sequenced by immunoSEQ multiplex PCR, and TCRdb holds only the in-frame ones, with some missing. Of about 400,000 clones listed, 70% to 90% are singletons. This specimen consisted of peripheral blood, obtained in a trial of Ad26.COV2.S vaccine versus placebo. These receptors originate from a person aged 18-60 years who received the Ad26.COV2.S COVID-19 vaccine or a placebo. Both conserved end residues are part of each CDR3. A D gene is named only where the DNA matches it firmly. Some rows mark clone size as missing; the rest say once, few, many or name a class of expanded clone.

D: .; size: .; J: TRBJ2-5; V: TRBV15; CDR3: CATSSYRSGGTQYF; DNA: TGTGCCACCAGCAGCTATAGATCTGGGGGGACCCAGTACTTC
D: .; size: .; J: TRBJ1-1; V: TRBV12-3/TRBV12-4; CDR3: CASSFSGGTEAFF; DNA: TGTGCCAGCAGTTTTAGTGGGGGCACTGAAGCTTTCTTT
D: .; size: .; J: TRBJ1-4; V: TRBV7-2; CDR3: CASSLGPNEKLFF; DNA: TGTGCCAGCAGCTTGGGACCTAATGAAAAACTGTTTTTT
D: TRBD1; size: .; J: TRBJ2-2; V: TRBV5-6; CDR3: CASSTGTGYTGELFF; DNA: TGTGCCAGCAGCACAGGGACAGGGTACACCGGGGAGCTGTTTTTT
D: .; size: .; J: TRBJ1-1; V: TRBV7-9; CDR3: CASSPQGGSTEAFF; DNA: TGTGCCAGCAGCCCACAGGGAGGCAGCACTGAAGCTTTCTTT
D: .; size: .; J: TRBJ2-5; V: TRBV27; CDR3: CASSSRGGQTQYF; DNA: TGTGCCAGCAGTTCTAGGGGTGGGCAGACCCAGTACTTC
D: TRBD1; size: once; J: TRBJ1-5; V: TRBV24-1; CDR3: CATSDPGTGDNQPQHF; DNA: TGTGCCACCAGTGACCCCGGGACAGGGGACAATCAGCCCCAGCATTTT
D: .; size: .; J: TRBJ2-2; V: TRBV5-1; CDR3: CASSFRTSNTGELFF; DNA: TGCGCCAGCAGCTTTAGGACATCTAACACCGGGGAGCTGTTTTTT
D: .; size: .; J: TRBJ2-7; V: TRBV5-5; CDR3: CASSFSTATYEQYF; DNA: TGTGCCAGCAGCTTTTCAACAGCGACCTACGAGCAGTACTTC
D: .; size: .; J: TRBJ1-1; V: TRBV27; CDR3: CASSSLTAMNTEAFF; DNA: TGTGCCAGCAGTTCCCTCACAGCCATGAACACTGAAGCTTTCTTT
D: TRBD1; size: .; J: TRBJ1-1; V: TRBV6-5; CDR3: CASSYQAGGLVTEAFF; DNA: TGTGCCAGCAGTTACCAGGCAGGGGGACTGGTTACTGAAGCTTTCTTT
D: .; size: few; J: TRBJ1-2; V: TRBV3-1/TRBV3-2; CDR3: CASSQESGERDGYTF; DNA: TGTGCCAGCAGCCAAGAGTCGGGGGAAAGGGATGGCTACACCTTC
D: .; size: .; J: TRBJ2-5; V: TRBV24-1; CDR3: CATSDFNKGGYQETQYF; DNA: TGTGCCACCAGTGATTTTAATAAGGGGGGGTACCAAGAGACCCAGTACTTC
D: .; size: .; J: TRBJ2-3; V: TRBV6-2/TRBV6-3; CDR3: CASSYTPQLGRRDTQYF; DNA: TGTGCCAGCAGTTACACCCCCCAACTAGGGCGGCGAGATACGCAGTATTTT
D: .; size: few; J: TRBJ1-3; V: TRBV5-1; CDR3: CASSALAQPTIGNTIYF; DNA: TGCGCCAGCAGCGCATTAGCACAACCGACCATTGGAAACACCATATATTTT
D: .; size: .; J: TRBJ1-3; V: TRBV5-1; CDR3: CASSPDKTSGNTIYF; DNA: TGCGCCAGCAGCCCCGACAAGACCTCTGGAAACACCATATATTTT
D: .; size: .; J: TRBJ2-5; V: TRBV11-2; CDR3: CASSESVLGGLEAQYF; DNA: TGTGCCAGCAGCGAGTCGGTTTTGGGGGGCTTGGAGGCCCAGTACTTC
D: TRBD1; size: few; J: TRBJ2-7; V: TRBV2; CDR3: CASSSTGPYEQYF; DNA: TGTGCCAGCAGTTCGACAGGGCCCTACGAGCAGTACTTC
D: .; size: once; J: TRBJ1-2; V: TRBV5-1; CDR3: CASSLGQTYGYTF; DNA: TGCGCCAGCAGCTTGGGACAGACATATGGCTACACCTTC
D: .; size: .; J: TRBJ2-3; V: TRBV14; CDR3: CASSWGYMYTQYF; DNA: TGTGCCAGCAGCTGGGGGTATATGTATACGCAGTATTTT
D: .; size: once; J: TRBJ1-2; V: TRBV6-1; CDR3: CASSGPTGRGFYGYTF; DNA: TGTGCCAGCAGTGGTCCCACAGGCAGGGGCTTCTATGGCTACACCTTC